What follows are 14 T cell receptor beta chains derived from one specimen sequenced in a study of blood T cell repertoires in COVID-19. Here immunoSEQ multiplex PCR was the method, and the copy in TCRdb shows in-frame clones only, minus some. The top ten clones hold 1.2% of a sample with around 250,000 clones, 90% to 95% of them seen once. The sequenced sample consisted of PBMCs or T cells enriched from blood (not recorded which). The receptors were sampled from a human donor in a cohort exposed to, infected with or recovered from COVID-19 (not recorded which). The donor label of this sample is uncertain.

There are a few counts of this clone. V gene TRBV19 combines with J gene TRBJ1-2; D is undetermined. The germline CDR1 and CDR2 sequences are LNHDA and SQIVND (reference sequence). V dropped 6 bases and J dropped 4 bases, with 15 bases sitting between them. The CDR3 is 14 residues long. The CDR3 loop reads CASSRGALSYGYTF. DNA for the CDR3: TGTGCCAGTAGCCGGGGTGCCCTATCCTATGGCTACACCTTC.

The chain has TRBV11-2 and TRBJ2-3, with TRBD1 matching over 7 bases. The CDR3 consists of 16 residues. Germline-derived CDR1 and CDR2 are SGHAT and FQNNGV. V trimming: 1 base; J trimming: 5 bases; junction bases outside the gene matches: 9. The chain's CDR3 is CASSLGTGVILDTQYF. Written as DNA, the CDR3 is TGTGCCAGCAGCTTAGGAACAGGGGTAATATTAGATACGCAGTATTTT.

V usage is TRBV7-3 and J usage is TRBJ2-3; 15 bases are shared with TRBD2. Per germline, CDR1 SGHTA and CDR2 FQGTGA. Trimming removed 5 bases from V and 0 bases from J; junction bases left unmatched: 6. CDR3 length: 18 residues. The CDR3 DNA follows: TGTGCCAGCAGCCGCGGGACTAGCGGGGGGCCTAGCACAGATACGCAGTATTTT. Its protein product is CASSRGTSGGPSTDTQYF.

The J gene is TRBJ2-5, the V gene TRBV5-5; tentatively, D is TRBD2 (7 bases). There are 16 residues in the CDR3. The germline V gene encodes CDR1 SGHKS and CDR2 YYEKEE (reference sequence). V lost 4 bases and J lost 4, with 20 bases in between. CDR3 protein: CASSVYVGGPRETQYF. CDR3 in DNA: TGTGCCAGCAGCGTGTACGTGGGGGGGCCGCGAGAGACCCAGTACTTC.

This clone was picked up a small number of times. The V call is TRBV5-4, the J call TRBJ2-5; TRBD2 agrees at 7 bases. CDR3 length equals 14 residues. Trimming at V came to 0 bases and at J to 5 bases, leaving 4 bases not matched to a gene. Per germline, CDR1 SGHNT and CDR2 YYREEE (reference sequence). The CDR3 here is CASSLGLAMETQYF. As DNA, the CDR3 is TGTGCCAGCAGCTTGGGACTAGCTATGGAGACCCAGTACTTC.

V is TRBV29-1 and J is TRBJ2-3; TRBD2 matches 11 bases. Trimming cost V 5 bases and J 3 bases; bases outside gene matches: 10. This CDR3 has 16 residues. CDR1 SQVTM and CDR2 ANQGSEA come from the germline V gene. The CDR3 region is CSVSPLAGGLTDTQYF. The DNA for the CDR3 is TGCAGCGTTTCCCCTTTAGCGGGGGGGCTGACAGATACGCAGTATTTT.

The chain employs TRBV2 and TRBJ2-5; D gene uncertain. This CDR3 region has 12 residues. Trimming left V 3 bases short and J 5 bases short, with 7 bases between. The germline gives CDR1 SNHLY, CDR2 FYNNEI. The CDR3 region has the DNA TGTGCCAGCAGTGACCTAACCGAGACCCAGTACTTC. This translates into CASSDLTETQYF.

The chain uses TRBV4-1 and TRBJ2-5, with D maybe TRBD1 (5 bases). V was pared by 1 base and J by 4 bases, with 13 bases between. Germline V gene data show CDR1 as MGHRA and CDR2 as YSYEKL. The CDR3 totals 15 residues. CDR3: CASSQGWGGPETQYF. The CDR3 nucleotides read TGCGCCAGCAGCCAAGGATGGGGCGGTCCAGAGACCCAGTACTTC.

This sequence joins TRBV5-5 and TRBJ2-7; tentatively, D is TRBD2 (6 bases). The germline V gene encodes CDR1 SGHKS and CDR2 YYEKEE (reference sequence). Trimming left V 0 bases short and J 3 bases short, with 13 bases between. The CDR3 totals 15 residues. The CDR3 loop is CASSLAGRKYYEQYF. CDR3 nucleotides: TGTGCCAGCAGCTTGGCCGGGAGAAAATACTACGAGCAGTACTTC.

V usage is TRBV28 and J usage is TRBJ1-1; 9 bases line up with TRBD1. This CDR3 spans 17 amino acids. Germline CDR1 reads MDHEN; CDR2 reads SYDVKM. The V gene end was trimmed by 4 bases and the J gene end by 0 bases; junction bases not matched to a gene: 9. In DNA form, the CDR3 reads TGTGCCAGCAGTTCAACAGGGGGCTTACCCATGAACACTGAAGCTTTCTTT. It is translated as CASSSTGGLPMNTEAFF.

The gene calls are TRBV7-6 and TRBJ2-3; 14 positions match TRBD2. Trimming took 5 bases from V and 4 from J; bases not matched to a gene: 5. CDR1 SGHVS and CDR2 FNYEAQ come from the germline V gene. CDR3 size: 16 residues. The DNA of the CDR3 is TGTGCCAGCAGCGTGAGACTAGCGGGGGGGTCAGATACGCAGTATTTT. Translating gives CASSVRLAGGSDTQYF.

This rearrangement joins TRBV2 to TRBJ2-7; possible D gene TRBD1, 5 bases. Germline lookup yields CDR1 SNHLY and CDR2 FYNNEI. This CDR3 is 12 amino acids long. Trimming removed 4 bases from V and 4 bases from J, with 8 bases in between. Here the CDR3 DNA reads TGTGCCAGCAGTGTACAGGATTACGAGCAGTACTTC. Translated: CASSVQDYEQYF.

V usage is TRBV2 and J usage is TRBJ2-1, with TRBD2 matching over 10 bases. Germline CDR1 and CDR2: SNHLY and FYNNEI. Unmatched junction bases numbered 11, after V lost 6 bases and J lost 0 bases. This CDR3 comprises 18 residues. The CDR3 DNA reads as TGTGCCAGCAGGAGGCTAGCGGGGGCCTATAGCTCCTACAATGAGCAGTTCTTC. Its translation: CASRRLAGAYSSYNEQFF.

V and J are TRBV30 and TRBJ1-2, with D perhaps matching TRBD1 (6 bases). The CDR3 sequence is 12 residues long. The V gene lost 0 bases and the J gene lost 6 bases, with 8 bases spanning the gap. Per the germline V gene, CDR1 is GTSNPN and CDR2 is SVGIG (reference sequence). CDR3 in amino acids: CAWSVGHHGYTF. CDR3 DNA sequence: TGTGCCTGGAGTGTGGGACACCATGGCTACACCTTC.